The sequence of this T cell receptor (beta chain) was determined in a study of blood T cell repertoires in COVID-19. Study context: From the United States, Italy and Spain came samples of acute and convalescent COVID-19.

Authors' data handling: Amplification of reference gene primers provided the estimated nucleated cell counts. Measured with immunoSEQ multiplex PCR; TCRdb has only the in-frame clones, and not every one. The V and J calls and clone size were taken over from that table, and D and trimming were inferred from the DNA. Of about 66,000 clones detected, 86% appear once; the ten largest clones hold over 6%. The CDR3 extends over 15 amino acids. From germline, CDR1 is MNHEY and CDR2 SMNVEV (reference sequence). The V and J ends lost 6 bases and 4 bases respectively, with 17 bases between them. This clone was observed a single time.

J is TRBJ2-3 and V is TRBV27; TRBD2 is a possible D gene (6 bases). Material: peripheral blood. This TCR came from a man between 45 and 60 years old with active COVID-19. CDR3 DNA sequence: TGTGCCAGCAGGCGGAGGGAAACAGTGGCAGATACGCAGTATTTT. Protein: CASRRRETVADTQYF.